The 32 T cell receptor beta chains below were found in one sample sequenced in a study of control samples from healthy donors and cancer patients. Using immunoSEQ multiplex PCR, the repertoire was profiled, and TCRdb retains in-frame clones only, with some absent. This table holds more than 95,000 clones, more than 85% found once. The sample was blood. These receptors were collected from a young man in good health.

CDR3 sequence reads: CAWSVRSRETQYF. The DNA of the CDR3 is TGTGCCTGGAGTGTACGGTCGCGGGAGACCCAGTACTTC. This chain joins TRBV30 and TRBJ2-5, with D uncertain. The CDR3 has 13 amino acids. The ends were cut back, 0 bases at V and 5 bases at J, with 10 bases in the middle. Germline CDR1 is GTSNPN and CDR2 is SVGIG (reference sequence).

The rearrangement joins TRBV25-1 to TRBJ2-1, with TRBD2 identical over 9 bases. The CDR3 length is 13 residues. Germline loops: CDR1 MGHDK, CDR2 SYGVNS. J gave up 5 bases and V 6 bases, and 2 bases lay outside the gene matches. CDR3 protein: CASRASGNNEQFF. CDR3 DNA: TGTGCCAGCAGGGCTAGCGGGAACAATGAGCAGTTCTTC.

CDR3 amino acids: CAIEGGERNTEAFF. CDR3 nucleotide sequence: TGTGCCATCGAGGGGGGCGAGAGGAACACTGAAGCTTTCTTT. J is TRBJ1-1 and V is TRBV7-9, with D possibly TRBD1 on 6 matching bases. CDR3 length: 14 residues. The V gene's germline CDR1 is SEHNR and CDR2 FQNEAQ (reference sequence). V lost 10 bases, J lost 1 base, and 16 bases lay in between.

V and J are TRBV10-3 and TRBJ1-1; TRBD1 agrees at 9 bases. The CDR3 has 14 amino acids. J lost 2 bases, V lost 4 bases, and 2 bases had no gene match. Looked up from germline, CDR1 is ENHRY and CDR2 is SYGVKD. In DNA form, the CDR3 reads TGTGCCATCAGTGGACAGGGGGTCAACACTGAAGCTTTCTTT. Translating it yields CAISGQGVNTEAFF.

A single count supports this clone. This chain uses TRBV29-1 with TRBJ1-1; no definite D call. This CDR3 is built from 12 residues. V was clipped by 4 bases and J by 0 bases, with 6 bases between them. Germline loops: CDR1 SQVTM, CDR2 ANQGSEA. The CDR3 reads CSVARLNTEAFF. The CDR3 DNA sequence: TGCAGCGTTGCACGGCTGAACACTGAAGCTTTCTTT. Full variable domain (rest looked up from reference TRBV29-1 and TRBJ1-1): SAVISQKPSRDICQRGTSLTIQCQVDSQVTMMFWYRQQPGQSLTLIATANQGSEATYESGFVIDKFPISRPNLTFSTLTVSNMSPEDSSIYLCSVARLNTEAFFGQGTRLTVV.

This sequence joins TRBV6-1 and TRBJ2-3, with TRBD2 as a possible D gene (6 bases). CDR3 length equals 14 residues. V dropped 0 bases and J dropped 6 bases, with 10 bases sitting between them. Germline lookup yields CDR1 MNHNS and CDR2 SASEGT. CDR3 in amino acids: CASSEAGGGDTQYF. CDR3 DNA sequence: TGTGCCAGCAGTGAAGCGGGGGGAGGCGATACGCAGTATTTT.

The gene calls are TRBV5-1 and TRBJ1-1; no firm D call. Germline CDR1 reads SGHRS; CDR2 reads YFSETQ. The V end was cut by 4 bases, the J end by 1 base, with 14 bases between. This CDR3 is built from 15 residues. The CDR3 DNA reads TGCGCCAGCAGCCCTTCGGGTGTTCCGAACACTGAAGCTTTCTTT. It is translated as CASSPSGVPNTEAFF.

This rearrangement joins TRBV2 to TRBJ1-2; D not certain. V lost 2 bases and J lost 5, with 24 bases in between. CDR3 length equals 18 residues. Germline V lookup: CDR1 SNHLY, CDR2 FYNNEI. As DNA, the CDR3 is TGTGCCAGCAGTGAACGAGGAAATACAGTCGCCCACCCTTATGGCTACACCTTC. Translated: CASSERGNTVAHPYGYTF. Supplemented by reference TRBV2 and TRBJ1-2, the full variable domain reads EPEVTQTPSHQVTQMGQEVILRCVPISNHLYFYWYRQILGQKVEFLVSFYNNEISEKSEIFDDQFSVERPDGSNFTLKIRSTKLEDSAMYFCASSERGNTVAHPYGYTFGSGTRLTVV.

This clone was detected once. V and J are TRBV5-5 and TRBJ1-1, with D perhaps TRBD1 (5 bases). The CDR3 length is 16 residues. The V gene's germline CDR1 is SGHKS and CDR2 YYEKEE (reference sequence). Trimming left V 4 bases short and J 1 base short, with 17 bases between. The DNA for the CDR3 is TGTGCCAGCAGCCTCCAGGTAGGGGTTGGGAACACTGAAGCTTTCTTT. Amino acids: CASSLQVGVGNTEAFF. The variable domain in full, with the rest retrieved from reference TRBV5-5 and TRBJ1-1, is DAGVTQSPTHLIKTRGQQVTLRCSPISGHKSVSWYQQVLGQGPQFIFQYYEKEERGRGNFPDRFSARQFPNYSSELNVNALLLGDSALYLCASSLQVGVGNTEAFFGQGTRLTVV.

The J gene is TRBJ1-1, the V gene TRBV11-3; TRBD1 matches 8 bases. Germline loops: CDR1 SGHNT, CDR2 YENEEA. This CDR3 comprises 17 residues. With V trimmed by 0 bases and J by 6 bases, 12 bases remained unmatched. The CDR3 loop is CASSLEAGAGGRAEAFF. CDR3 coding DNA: TGTGCCAGCAGCTTAGAAGCTGGCGCAGGGGGCAGGGCTGAAGCTTTCTTT.

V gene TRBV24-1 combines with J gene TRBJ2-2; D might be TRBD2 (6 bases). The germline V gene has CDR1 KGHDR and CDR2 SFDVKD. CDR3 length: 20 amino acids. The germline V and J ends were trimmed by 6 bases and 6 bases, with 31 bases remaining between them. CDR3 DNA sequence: TGTGCCACCAGTCTTCGGGACTCCATACATGGTGGCCGTTCCGCCGGGGAGCTGTTTTTT. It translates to CATSLRDSIHGGRSAGELFF.

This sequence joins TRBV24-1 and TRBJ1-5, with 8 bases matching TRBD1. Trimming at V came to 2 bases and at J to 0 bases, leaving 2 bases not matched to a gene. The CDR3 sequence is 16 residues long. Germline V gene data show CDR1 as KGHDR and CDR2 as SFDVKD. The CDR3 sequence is CATSDSGQVSNQPQHF. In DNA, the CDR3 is TGTGCCACCAGTGATTCGGGACAGGTTAGCAATCAGCCCCAGCATTTT.

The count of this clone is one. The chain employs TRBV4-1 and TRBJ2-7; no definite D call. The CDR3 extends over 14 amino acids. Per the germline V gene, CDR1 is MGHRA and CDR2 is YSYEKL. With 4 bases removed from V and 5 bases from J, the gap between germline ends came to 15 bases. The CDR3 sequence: CASSRGPGENEQYF. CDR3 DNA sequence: TGCGCCAGCAGCCGAGGACCAGGAGAGAACGAGCAGTACTTC.

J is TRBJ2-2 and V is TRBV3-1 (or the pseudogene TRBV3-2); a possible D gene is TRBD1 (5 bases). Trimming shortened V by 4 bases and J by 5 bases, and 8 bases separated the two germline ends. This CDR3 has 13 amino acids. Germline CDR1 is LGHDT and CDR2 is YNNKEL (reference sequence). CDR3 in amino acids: CASSLRQTGELFF. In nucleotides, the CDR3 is TGTGCCAGCAGCCTCCGACAGACCGGGGAGCTGTTTTTT.

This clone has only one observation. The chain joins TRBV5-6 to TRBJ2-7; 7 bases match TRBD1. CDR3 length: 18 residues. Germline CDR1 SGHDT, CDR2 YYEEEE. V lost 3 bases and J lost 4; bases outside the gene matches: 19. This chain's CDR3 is CASSSRKRGRSLLYEQYF. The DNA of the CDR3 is TGTGCCAGCAGCTCTCGTAAGAGGGGGCGCTCCTTGTTATACGAGCAGTACTTC.

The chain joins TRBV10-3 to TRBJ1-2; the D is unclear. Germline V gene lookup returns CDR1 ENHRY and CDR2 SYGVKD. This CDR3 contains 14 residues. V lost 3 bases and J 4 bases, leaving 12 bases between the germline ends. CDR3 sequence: CAISETVGIYGYTF. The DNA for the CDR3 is TGTGCCATCAGTGAAACGGTCGGGATCTATGGCTACACCTTC.

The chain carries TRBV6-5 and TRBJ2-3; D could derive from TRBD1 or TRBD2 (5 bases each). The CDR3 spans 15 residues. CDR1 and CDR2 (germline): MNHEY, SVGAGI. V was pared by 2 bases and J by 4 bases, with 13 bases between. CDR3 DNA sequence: TGTGCCAGCAGTTACCGGCGGGTGGGGGCAGATACGCAGTATTTT. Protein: CASSYRRVGADTQYF.

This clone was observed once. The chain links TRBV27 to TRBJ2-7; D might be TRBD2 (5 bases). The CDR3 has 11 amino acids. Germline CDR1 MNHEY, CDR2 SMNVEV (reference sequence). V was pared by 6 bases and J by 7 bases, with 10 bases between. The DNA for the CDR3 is TGTGCCAGCAGCTCGACGGGAGAGCAGTACTTC. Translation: CASSSTGEQYF.

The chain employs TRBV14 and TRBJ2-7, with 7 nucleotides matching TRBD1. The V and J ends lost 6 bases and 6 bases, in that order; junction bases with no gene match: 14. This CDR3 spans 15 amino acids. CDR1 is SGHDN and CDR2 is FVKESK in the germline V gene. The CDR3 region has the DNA TGTGCCAGCAGTCCTCTGGGACAGCCTCGGGGCGAGCAGTACTTC. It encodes CASSPLGQPRGEQYF.

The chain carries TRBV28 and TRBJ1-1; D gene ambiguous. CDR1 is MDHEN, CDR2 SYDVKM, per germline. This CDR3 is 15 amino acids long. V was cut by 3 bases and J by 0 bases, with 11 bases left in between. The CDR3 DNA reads TGTGCCAGCAGTTTCCAAAGGATCATGAACACTGAAGCTTTCTTT. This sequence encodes CASSFQRIMNTEAFF. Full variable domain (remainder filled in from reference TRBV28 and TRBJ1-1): DVKVTQSSRYLVKRTGEKVFLECVQDMDHENMFWYRQDPGLGLRLIYFSYDVKMKEKGDIPEGYSVSREKKERFSLILESASTNQTSMYLCASSFQRIMNTEAFFGQGTRLTVV.

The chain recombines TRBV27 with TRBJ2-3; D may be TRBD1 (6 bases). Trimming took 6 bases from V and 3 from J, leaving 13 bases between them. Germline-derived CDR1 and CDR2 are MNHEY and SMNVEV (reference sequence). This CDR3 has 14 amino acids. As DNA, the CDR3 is TGTGCCAGCAGCCCGGACAGTGCGACAGATACGCAGTATTTT. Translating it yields CASSPDSATDTQYF.

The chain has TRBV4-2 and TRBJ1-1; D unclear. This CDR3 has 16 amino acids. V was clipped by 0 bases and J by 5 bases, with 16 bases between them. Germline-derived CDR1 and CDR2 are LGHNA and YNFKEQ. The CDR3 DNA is TGTGCCAGCAGCCAAGAGGCGAACAGCCTGGGAACTGAAGCTTTCTTT. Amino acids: CASSQEANSLGTEAFF.

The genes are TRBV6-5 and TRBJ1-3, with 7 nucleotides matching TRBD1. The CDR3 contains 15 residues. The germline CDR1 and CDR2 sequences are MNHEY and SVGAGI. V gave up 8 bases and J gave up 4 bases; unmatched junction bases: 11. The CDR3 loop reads CASRPGQKTGNTIYF. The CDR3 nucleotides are TGTGCCAGCCGCCCGGGACAGAAAACCGGAAACACCATATATTTT.

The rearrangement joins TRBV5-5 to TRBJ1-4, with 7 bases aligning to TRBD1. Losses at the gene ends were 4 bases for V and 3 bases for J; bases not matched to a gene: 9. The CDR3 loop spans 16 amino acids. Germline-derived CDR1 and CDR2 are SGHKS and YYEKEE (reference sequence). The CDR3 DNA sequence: TGTGCCAGCAGCGAGACAGGGAGGAAGGCTAATGAAAAACTGTTTTTT. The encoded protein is CASSETGRKANEKLFF.

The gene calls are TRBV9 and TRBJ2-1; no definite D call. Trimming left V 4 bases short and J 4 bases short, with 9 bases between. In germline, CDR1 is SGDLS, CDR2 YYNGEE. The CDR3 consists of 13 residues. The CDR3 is CASSLTTYNEQFF. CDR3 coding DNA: TGTGCCAGCAGCCTCACTACTTACAATGAGCAGTTCTTC. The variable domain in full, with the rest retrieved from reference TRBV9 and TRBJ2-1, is DSGVTQTPKHLITATGQRVTLRCSPRSGDLSVYWYQQSLDQGLQFLIQYYNGEERAKGNILERFSAQQFPDLHSELNLSSLELGDSALYFCASSLTTYNEQFFGPGTRLTVL.

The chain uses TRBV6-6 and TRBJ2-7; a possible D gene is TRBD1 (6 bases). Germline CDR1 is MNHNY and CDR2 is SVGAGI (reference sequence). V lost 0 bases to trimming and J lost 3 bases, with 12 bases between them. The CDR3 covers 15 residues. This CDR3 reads CASSYSGQRIYEQYF. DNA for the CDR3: TGTGCCAGCAGTTACTCTGGACAGCGAATCTACGAGCAGTACTTC.

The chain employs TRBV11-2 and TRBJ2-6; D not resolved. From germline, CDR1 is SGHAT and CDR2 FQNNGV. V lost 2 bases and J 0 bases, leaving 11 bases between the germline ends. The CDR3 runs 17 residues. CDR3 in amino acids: CASSLIGMSSGANVLTF. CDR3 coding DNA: TGTGCCAGCAGCTTAATAGGGATGAGCTCTGGGGCCAACGTCCTGACTTTC.

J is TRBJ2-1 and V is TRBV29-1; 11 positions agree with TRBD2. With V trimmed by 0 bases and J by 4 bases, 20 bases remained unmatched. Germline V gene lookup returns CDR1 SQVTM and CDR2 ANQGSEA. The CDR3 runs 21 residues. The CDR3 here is CSVEDLGSGGASATPYNEQFF. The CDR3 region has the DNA TGCAGCGTTGAAGATCTAGGTAGCGGGGGGGCAAGTGCGACACCGTACAATGAGCAGTTCTTC.

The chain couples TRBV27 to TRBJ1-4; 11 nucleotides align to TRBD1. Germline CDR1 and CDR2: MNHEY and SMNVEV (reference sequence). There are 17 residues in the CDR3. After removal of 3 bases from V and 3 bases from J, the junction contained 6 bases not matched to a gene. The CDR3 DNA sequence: TGTGCCAGCAGTTTGTGGACAGGGGGCAGCTCTAATGAAAAACTGTTTTTT. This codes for CASSLWTGGSSNEKLFF.

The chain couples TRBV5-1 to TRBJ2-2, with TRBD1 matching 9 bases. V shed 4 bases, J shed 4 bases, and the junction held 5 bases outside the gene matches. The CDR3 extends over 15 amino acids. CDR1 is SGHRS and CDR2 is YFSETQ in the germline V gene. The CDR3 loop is CASSLDRGGTGELFF. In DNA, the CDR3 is TGCGCCAGCAGCCTCGACAGGGGGGGCACCGGGGAGCTGTTTTTT.

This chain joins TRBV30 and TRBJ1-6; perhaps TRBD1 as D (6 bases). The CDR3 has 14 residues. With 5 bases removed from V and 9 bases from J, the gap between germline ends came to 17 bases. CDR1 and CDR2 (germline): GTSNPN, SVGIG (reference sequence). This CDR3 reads CAWDRISPASPLHF. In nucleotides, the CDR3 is TGTGCCTGGGACAGGATCTCACCAGCTTCACCCCTCCACTTT.

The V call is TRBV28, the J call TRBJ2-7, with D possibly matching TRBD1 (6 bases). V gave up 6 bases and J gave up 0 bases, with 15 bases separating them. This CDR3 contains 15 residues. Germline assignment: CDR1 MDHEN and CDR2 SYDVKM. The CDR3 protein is CASSDDRLSSYEQYF. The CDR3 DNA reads TGTGCCAGCAGCGACGACAGGTTATCCTCCTACGAGCAGTACTTC.